This TCR beta chain was recovered during a study of OX40 agonist ivuxolimab in advanced cancers. In the study overall: Ivuxolimab, which targeted the costimulatory receptor OX40 (CD134), was an agonistic, fully human IgG2 monoclonal antibody. Intravenous ivuxolimab was administered to patients every 2 weeks at six dose levels: 0.01, 0.1, 0.3, 1.5, 3 and 10 mg/kg. Of the approximately 54 dose-escalation patients, hepatocellular carcinoma was present in about 20, melanoma in around 15, renal cell carcinoma in 9 and head and neck cancer in 9. In the dose-escalation cohort, more than 75% of patients were male, and the mean age was roughly 60 years, with a range of roughly 20 to 85. Prior anti-PD-1, anti-PD-L1 or anti-CTLA-4 therapy was permitted, and approximately 40% of dose-escalation patients had received checkpoint inhibitors. Three dose-escalation patients achieved partial responses, one with hepatocellular carcinoma and two with cutaneous melanoma. The purpose of peripheral TCRbeta sequencing was to test whether ivuxolimab changed TCR sequence diversity and led to clonal T-cell expansion. The paper reports the monotherapy dose-escalation portion (N of about 56 patients) of the phase I ivuxolimab trial.

V trim: 4 bases; J trim: 3 bases; unmatched bases: 5. CDR1 and CDR2 are drawn from the germline V gene (reference sequence): SGHNT, YYREEE. Taken from cysteine to phenylalanine, the CDR3 has 14 residues. Left in the record is the CDR3 DNA by itself, 42 bases read in frame from the first base. This clone has a handful of counts. Its specific antigen is unknown. No per-base quality is available; no much larger clone lies one base away. The trial excluded patients who had a history of autoimmune disease or were on systemic immunosuppression. Peripheral blood for TCR sequencing was drawn from every dose cohort at baseline, at cycle 4 day 1 and at cycle 7 day 1. The samples were drawn from a first-in-human, open-label, multicenter phase I dose-escalation trial of ivuxolimab. Adults with locally advanced or metastatic melanoma, renal cell carcinoma, hepatocellular carcinoma or head and neck squamous cell carcinoma were enrolled in the trial. Before TCR sequencing, CD4+ and CD8+ T cells were separately sorted from peripheral blood.

To sequence the TCRbeta CDR3 region, genomic DNA was isolated from the sorted cells. The immunoSEQ Assay was used for sequencing of TCRbeta CDR3 regions. TCRdb re-hosts the immuneACCESS table, in-frame sequences only. Its copies lack some clones; in the studies checked, an unresolved V gene accounts for under half of them, and the cause for the rest is not known. Across this sample there are roughly 95,000 clones, with 70% to 90% seen only once. In total, the top ten clones hold about 1.9% of the sample. Overall study outcomes, separate from this receptor: On average, CD8+ T cells showed more expanded clones than CD4+ T cells after ivuxolimab. At doses of 0.1 to 3.0 mg/kg, clonal expansion of both CD4+ and CD8+ T cells in blood was seen between baseline and week 6. Partial responders in the 0.1-3.0 mg/kg groups had among the lowest normalized peripheral clonal expansion, especially among CD8+ T cells. The antigen specificity of the peripheral T cells that underwent clonal expansion was not determined. Low levels of normalized T-cell clonal expansion were also seen in some patients who did not respond.

The chain joins TRBV5-4 to TRBJ2-5; 8 middle bases align to TRBD1. The specimen comprised CD4+ or CD8+ T cells sorted from blood, sampled in a trial of the OX40 agonist ivuxolimab. This receptor was obtained from an adult with an advanced solid tumor such as melanoma, head and neck, liver or kidney cancer. For the CDR3, the sequence is CASSRGQAEETQYF. The bases read TGTGCCAGCAGCCGGGGACAGGCAGAAGAGACCCAGTACTTC. With the portions outside the CDR3 filled from the reference TRBV5-4 and TRBJ2-5 genes, the complete variable region becomes ETGVTQSPTHLIKTRGQQVTLRCSSQSGHNTVSWYQQALGQGPQFIFQYYREEENGRGNFPPRFSGLQFPNYSSELNVNALELDDSALYLCASSRGQAEETQYFGPGTRLLVL.